The subject of this entry is one T cell receptor beta chain. This sample was included in a study of shared clonotypes between healthy human individuals. V was clipped by 4 bases and J by 0 bases, with 11 bases between them. Germline lookup yields CDR1 SGHRS and CDR2 YFSETQ. CDR3 length: 14 amino acids. Generated by immunoSEQ multiplex PCR, the TCRdb table keeps only in-frame clones and is missing some. The sample consists of around 560,000 clones, roughly 95% of them appearing once. Naivety among CD8 cells was defined by CD45RO negativity and positive CCR7 selection, thereby excluding terminally differentiated effector memory CD45RA+ cells.

Sequences were obtained from naive CD8+ T cells sorted from blood. This chain uses TRBV5-1 with TRBJ2-7, with D unresolved. The TCR was taken from a woman aged 25 to 39 in good health. The DNA for the CDR3 is TGCGCCAGCAGCCTTGCGGAGACCTCCTACGAGCAGTACTTC. Amino acids: CASSLAETSYEQYF.